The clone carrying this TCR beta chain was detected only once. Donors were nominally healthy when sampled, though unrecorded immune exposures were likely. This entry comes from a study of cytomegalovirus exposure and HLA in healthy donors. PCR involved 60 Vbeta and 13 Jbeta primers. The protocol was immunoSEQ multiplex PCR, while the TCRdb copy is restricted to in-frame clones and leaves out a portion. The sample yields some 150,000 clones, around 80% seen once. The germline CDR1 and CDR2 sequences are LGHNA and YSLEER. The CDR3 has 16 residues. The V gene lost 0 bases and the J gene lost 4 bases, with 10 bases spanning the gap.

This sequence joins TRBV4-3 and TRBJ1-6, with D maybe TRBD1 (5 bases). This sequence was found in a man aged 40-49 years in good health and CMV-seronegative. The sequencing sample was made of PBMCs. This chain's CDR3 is CASSQDRGGYNSPLHF. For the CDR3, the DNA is TGCGCCAGCAGCCAAGATCGCGGGGGTTATAATTCACCCCTCCACTTT.